A single sample gave rise to the 21 T cell receptor beta chains below, sequenced in a study of cytomegalovirus exposure and HLA in healthy donors. PCR was performed using 60 Vbeta and 13 Jbeta primers. TCRdb's copy holds only in-frame clones and misses some; the assay was immunoSEQ multiplex PCR. The table lists 140,000 or so clones, around two thirds of them singletons. Sequenced input: PBMCs. Source of these receptors: a male donor in good health and CMV-seronegative.

The chain carries TRBV9 and TRBJ2-2, with 8 bases matching TRBD2. With 2 bases clipped from V and 0 bases from J, the junction kept 0 bases outside the gene matches. Germline CDR1 is SGDLS and CDR2 is YYNGEE. This CDR3 spans 15 amino acids. CDR3 nucleotides: TGTGCCAGCAGCGTCGGGGGGGCGAACACCGGGGAGCTGTTTTTT. Its translation: CASSVGGANTGELFF. Drawing the rest from reference TRBV9 and TRBJ2-2, the complete variable domain is DSGVTQTPKHLITATGQRVTLRCSPRSGDLSVYWYQQSLDQGLQFLIQYYNGEERAKGNILERFSAQQFPDLHSELNLSSLELGDSALYFCASSVGGANTGELFFGEGSRLTVL.

This clone was seen just once. The chain is built from TRBV4-1 and TRBJ2-3, with D possibly matching TRBD2 (5 bases). Trimming removed 4 bases from V and 7 bases from J, with 15 bases in between. Germline CDR1 MGHRA, CDR2 YSYEKL. This CDR3 is 14 amino acids long. CDR3 DNA sequence: TGCGCCAGCAGCCTCCCCGGGATCTCCAATACGCAGTATTTT. Translation gives CASSLPGISNTQYF.

The chain has TRBV13 and TRBJ2-5; no firm D call. The CDR3 runs 11 residues. CDR1 PRHDT and CDR2 FYEKMQ come from the germline V gene (reference sequence). Deletions cut 4 bases from V and 5 bases from J, with 5 bases between. The CDR3: CASSSSETQYF. CDR3 coding DNA: TGTGCCAGCAGCTCCTCGGAGACCCAGTACTTC.

This clone appeared a few times. CDR3 sequence (DNA): TGCAGCGTTGATAAGAGCTCCTACAATGAGCAGTTCTTC. Its translation is CSVDKSSYNEQFF. The chain combines TRBV29-1 with TRBJ2-1, with D hard to call. The CDR3 consists of 13 residues. Trimming left V 3 bases short and J 0 bases short, with 6 bases between. CDR1 is SQVTM, CDR2 ANQGSEA, per germline.

J is TRBJ2-7 and V is TRBV28; TRBD2 agrees at 7 bases. The V gene's germline CDR1 is MDHEN and CDR2 SYDVKM. CDR3 size: 12 residues. V lost 8 bases and J lost 2; bases outside the gene matches: 3. CDR3 region: CASGAGTYEQYF. CDR3 DNA sequence: TGTGCCAGCGGAGCGGGGACCTACGAGCAGTACTTC.

The chain links TRBV18 to TRBJ1-5; the D is unclear. The CDR3 spans 16 residues. Germline CDR1 KGHSH, CDR2 LQKENI. The V end was cut by 3 bases, the J end by 2 bases, with 14 bases between. The CDR3 DNA reads TGTGCCAGCTCACCCCAAGGAGGGATAGGCAATCAGCCCCAGCATTTT. Amino acids: CASSPQGGIGNQPQHF.

The gene calls are TRBV2 and TRBJ2-3, with D maybe TRBD1 (6 bases). Germline V gene lookup returns CDR1 SNHLY and CDR2 FYNNEI. This CDR3 region has 16 residues. V gave up 3 bases and J gave up 6 bases, with 19 bases separating them. CDR3 loop: CASSEPVGGEIDTQYF. In DNA, the CDR3 is TGTGCCAGCAGTGAGCCCGTAGGGGGTGAGATTGATACGCAGTATTTT.

The rearrangement joins TRBV6-1 to TRBJ2-1; maybe TRBD1 (5 bases). Germline CDR1 and CDR2: MNHNS and SASEGT. The length of the CDR3 is 15 residues. V was trimmed by 1 base and J by 5 bases, leaving 12 bases between them. The CDR3 sequence: CASSEGQGRDNEQFF. The CDR3 coding sequence is TGTGCCAGCAGTGAAGGGCAGGGCAGGGACAATGAGCAGTTCTTC.

The V gene is TRBV10-1, the J gene TRBJ2-1, with D possibly being TRBD1 (6 bases). CDR1 WNHNN and CDR2 SYGVQD come from the germline V gene (reference sequence). The CDR3 totals 16 residues. The ends were cut back, 2 bases at V and 10 bases at J, with 21 bases in the middle. The CDR3 sequence is CASSEDGTSGAAEQFF. CDR3 DNA: TGCGCCAGCAGTGAGGACGGGACAAGTGGGGCGGCGGAGCAGTTCTTC.

V is TRBV5-1 and J is TRBJ1-2; a possible D gene is TRBD1 (5 bases). The CDR3 runs to 15 residues. CDR1 SGHRS and CDR2 YFSETQ come from the germline V gene. Trimming took off 4 bases at V and 1 base at J, with 14 bases between the two ends. The CDR3, as DNA: TGCGCCAGCAGCGAGGAGGGACGGAGTAACTATGGCTACACCTTC. The encoded protein is CASSEEGRSNYGYTF. The whole variable domain, remainder taken from reference TRBV5-1 and TRBJ1-2, is KAGVTQTPRYLIKTRGQQVTLSCSPISGHRSVSWYQQTPGQGLQFLFEYFSETQRNKGNFPGRFSGRQFSNSRSEMNVSTLELGDSALYLCASSEEGRSNYGYTFGSGTRLTVV.

This clone was seen just once. The J gene is TRBJ2-5, the V gene TRBV30; D is uncertain. Trimming removed 5 bases at V and 2 bases at J, with 12 bases between. CDR3 length equals 13 residues. Germline V lookup: CDR1 GTSNPN, CDR2 SVGIG (reference sequence). The CDR3 protein is CAWDGTEQETQYF. The CDR3 DNA sequence: TGTGCCTGGGACGGTACAGAACAAGAGACCCAGTACTTC.

The chain is built from TRBV30 and TRBJ2-7; D is perhaps TRBD2 (6 bases). There are 12 residues in the CDR3. Trimming stripped 2 bases from V and 2 bases from J, with 7 bases between. The germline gives CDR1 GTSNPN, CDR2 SVGIG (reference sequence). The CDR3 loop is CAWSTGAYEQYF. The DNA for the CDR3 is TGTGCCTGGAGTACGGGGGCCTACGAGCAGTACTTC.

The rearrangement links TRBV5-1 to TRBJ1-1; 7 bases fit TRBD1. The germline V gene has CDR1 SGHRS and CDR2 YFSETQ. The J segment lost 6 bases and the V segment lost 4 bases, leaving 15 bases of the junction unmatched. CDR3 length: 16 amino acids. The CDR3 DNA reads TGCGCCAGCAGCGAACCGTTACAGGGGTCTGGTTCTGAAGCTTTCTTT. It codes for CASSEPLQGSGSEAFF.

This chain connects TRBV2 to TRBJ1-1; D uncertain. Germline V lookup: CDR1 SNHLY, CDR2 FYNNEI. The CDR3 consists of 10 residues. The V and J ends lost 8 bases and 7 bases respectively, with 8 bases between them. In DNA form, the CDR3 reads TGTGCCAGCCGAAAGCTTGAAGCTTTCTTT. It translates to CASRKLEAFF.

The V and J genes are TRBV11-3 and TRBJ2-3, with 13 bases fitting TRBD2. CDR1 and CDR2 (germline): SGHNT, YENEEA. The CDR3 covers 17 residues. V lost 5 bases to trimming and J lost 2 bases; unmatched junction nucleotides: 7. CDR3 residues: CASSMGTSGEHTDTQYF. The CDR3 nucleotides read TGTGCCAGCAGCATGGGGACTAGCGGGGAACACACAGATACGCAGTATTTT.

The V call is TRBV6-5, the J call TRBJ1-2, with TRBD1 matching over 7 bases. Germline-derived CDR1 and CDR2 are MNHEY and SVGAGI. The junction had 8 bases not matched to a gene; V was cut back by 6 bases and J by 1 base. The CDR3 consists of 15 residues. Here the CDR3 DNA reads TGTGCCAGCAGCCAAGGGGGCATTTTTAACTATGGCTACACCTTC. Protein: CASSQGGIFNYGYTF.

V usage is TRBV7-2 and J usage is TRBJ2-1; TRBD2 matches 8 bases. The V and J ends lost 2 bases and 0 bases, in that order; junction bases with no gene match: 3. This CDR3 contains 16 residues. The V gene's germline CDR1 is SGHTA and CDR2 FQGNSA. The CDR3 loop is CASSLLAGYSYNEQFF. The DNA for the CDR3 is TGTGCCAGCAGCTTATTAGCGGGGTACTCCTACAATGAGCAGTTCTTC.

The count of this clone is one. The CDR3 DNA follows: TGTGCCAGCAGTGATAGAGGAAGACAGGGTAATACTGAAGCTTTCTTT. The encoded protein is CASSDRGRQGNTEAFF. V usage is TRBV25-1 and J usage is TRBJ1-1; TRBD1 matches at 7 bases. CDR3 size: 16 residues. Germline V gene sequence: CDR1 MGHDK, CDR2 SYGVNS. V lost 3 bases, J lost 5 bases, and 12 bases stayed unmatched.

The genes are TRBV2 and TRBJ2-3, with TRBD2 identical over 8 bases. Losses at the gene ends were 6 bases for V and 2 bases for J; bases not matched to a gene: 10. The germline V gene has CDR1 SNHLY and CDR2 FYNNEI. The CDR3 runs to 16 residues. The CDR3 loop is CASRKAAGDYTDTQYF. The DNA for the CDR3 is TGTGCCAGCAGGAAGGCAGCGGGGGACTACACAGATACGCAGTATTTT.

The chain recombines TRBV4-2 with TRBJ1-2; TRBD1 aligns across 10 bases. V gave up 3 bases and J gave up 5 bases; unmatched junction bases: 12. CDR3 length: 17 residues. Germline CDR1 and CDR2: LGHNA and YNFKEQ. Here the CDR3 DNA reads TGTGCCAGCAGCCAGGGCCTAGACAGGGGGCGGATTTATGGCTACACCTTC. It translates to CASSQGLDRGRIYGYTF.

The chain uses TRBV30 and TRBJ1-1; no reliable D call. Germline CDR1 and CDR2: GTSNPN and SVGIG (reference sequence). Between the trimmed V and J ends, which lost 0 bases and 3 bases, there was a span of 14 bases. The CDR3 runs 15 residues. CDR3 protein: CAWSVQFIGDTEAFF. CDR3 DNA sequence: TGTGCCTGGAGTGTACAGTTTATCGGGGACACTGAAGCTTTCTTT.